The rows below give T cell receptor beta chains drawn from one sample of a study of tumor-infiltrating lymphocytes in primary liver carcinoma. One entry per CDR3 protein results from TCRdb running MiXCR on the multiplex PCR reads. The sample comprises some 180,000 distinct CDR3 sequences, 85% of which are singletons, and around 18% rests with the top ten. Sequenced input: tumor tissue from primary liver carcinoma. These receptors all come from a man aged 35 to 55 with primary liver carcinoma and hepatitis B virus infection. Each CDR3 is given with its conserved first and last residue.

J gene: TRBJ2-6
V gene: TRBV11-2
CDR3 protein: CASSMGGDRGISLSGANVLAF

J gene: TRBJ2-7
V gene: TRBV5-4
CDR3 protein: CASGLRHGGYEQYF

J gene: TRBJ2-5
V gene: TRBV5-1
CDR3 protein: CASSLGNAETQYF

J gene: TRBJ2-2
V gene: TRBV29-1
CDR3 protein: CSIRISAANTGELFF

J gene: TRBJ1-5
V gene: TRBV6-2/TRBV6-3
CDR3 protein: CASSYRAEQLQHF

J gene: TRBJ2-5
V gene: TRBV6-2/TRBV6-3
CDR3 protein: CASSSHPRDLLYQKTQYF

J gene: TRBJ2-7
V gene: TRBV4-2
CDR3 protein: CTSSQRYKGEQYF

J gene: TRBJ1-1
V gene: TRBV6-6
CDR3 protein: CASCTRGTTEPFF

J gene: TRBJ2-3
V gene: TRBV29-1
CDR3 protein: CSVVSLQEDTQYF

J gene: TRBJ2-4
V gene: TRBV6-2/TRBV6-3
CDR3 protein: CVSSRRGGENIQYF

J gene: TRBJ2-7
V gene: TRBV6-5
CDR3 protein: CGSSPAGTVSYKQYF

J gene: TRBJ2-1
V gene: TRBV5-1
CDR3 protein: CASSSTGLAEYFF

J gene: TRBJ2-5
V gene: TRBV5-4
CDR3 protein: CASSFGLAGAGPQETQYF

J gene: TRBJ2-1
V gene: TRBV29-1
CDR3 protein: CSAPDGGRVGEQLF

J gene: TRBJ2-4
V gene: TRBV10-1
CDR3 protein: CASTRRSLAKNIQYF

J gene: TRBJ2-1
V gene: TRBV11-1
CDR3 protein: CASSLGVSKNEQFF

J gene: TRBJ1-2
V gene: TRBV5-4
CDR3 protein: CAISQPTGLSGYTF

J gene: TRBJ2-3
V gene: TRBV9
CDR3 protein: CASSSQTDTQYF

J gene: TRBJ2-7
V gene: TRBV6-2/TRBV6-3
CDR3 protein: CAGAATGAYEQYF

J gene: TRBJ2-7
V gene: TRBV7-9
CDR3 protein: CANSLDGGGGVEQYF

J gene: TRBJ1-3
V gene: TRBV29-1
CDR3 protein: CSVVGYRGRVNTIYF

J gene: TRBJ2-1
V gene: TRBV10-1
CDR3 protein: CASSESAGQYNKQFF

J gene: TRBJ2-1
V gene: TRBV6-2/TRBV6-3
CDR3 protein: CVSSYQLGNEHIF

J gene: TRBJ2-7
V gene: TRBV6-1
CDR3 protein: CGSSTGTGAYEQYF

J gene: TRBJ2-5
V gene: TRBV29-1
CDR3 protein: CSVWTTGSWVETQYF

J gene: TRBJ2-3
V gene: TRBV6-1
CDR3 protein: CVCSEGGSSDTQYF

J gene: TRBJ2-7
V gene: TRBV7-8
CDR3 protein: CASSLSVQYEQYF

J gene: TRBJ2-1
V gene: TRBV11-1
CDR3 protein: CSSGLALGGRHFF

J gene: TRBJ2-1
V gene: TRBV5-1
CDR3 protein: CGSSSGLGTVNEQFF

J gene: TRBJ2-1
V gene: TRBV5-1
CDR3 protein: CTRSLEAASPYNEQLF

J gene: TRBJ2-7
V gene: TRBV11-3
CDR3 protein: CASGVGPSYEQYF

J gene: TRBJ1-2
V gene: TRBV6-1
CDR3 protein: CVRSTGQSYGYTF

J gene: TRBJ2-3
V gene: TRBV11-2
CDR3 protein: CASSFRGGKRATQYF

J gene: TRBJ2-2
V gene: TRBV4-1
CDR3 protein: CASSHVVAGELFF

J gene: TRBJ2-1
V gene: TRBV6-6
CDR3 protein: CASSYAEETGDEQFF

J gene: TRBJ2-6
V gene: TRBV4-1
CDR3 protein: CANSHPGQGVGGANVLTF

J gene: TRBJ2-1
V gene: TRBV6-1
CDR3 protein: CANSEAGGNEQFF

J gene: TRBJ1-4
V gene: TRBV6-6
CDR3 protein: CASSNLDRGRGEKLSF

J gene: TRBJ2-1
V gene: TRBV12-3/TRBV12-4
CDR3 protein: CANSLDNNEQFF

J gene: TRBJ1-2
V gene: TRBV2
CDR3 protein: CASNLRGSIYYGYTF

J gene: TRBJ1-5
V gene: TRBV6-1
CDR3 protein: CASNEARDKAPQHF

J gene: TRBJ2-1
V gene: TRBV11-2
CDR3 protein: CASSPDGNAYSERFF

J gene: TRBJ2-7
V gene: TRBV29-1
CDR3 protein: CGVEDPGGSSYYQYF

J gene: TRBJ2-1
V gene: TRBV24-1
CDR3 protein: CATGRDDEQFF

J gene: TRBJ2-2
V gene: TRBV29-1
CDR3 protein: CSIGLTWELFF

J gene: TRBJ2-3
V gene: TRBV5-1
CDR3 protein: CASRLSGDGPALPGTDTQYF

J gene: TRBJ1-5
V gene: TRBV11-3
CDR3 protein: CASSLDIGVVQPQHF

J gene: TRBJ2-7
V gene: TRBV6-6
CDR3 protein: CATSRTLGLQYF

J gene: TRBJ2-2
V gene: TRBV11-3
CDR3 protein: CASSTRTGNTGELLF

J gene: TRBJ2-3
V gene: TRBV11-1
CDR3 protein: CARSSGGGSVGARTDTQYF

J gene: TRBJ2-1
V gene: TRBV29-1
CDR3 protein: CSYSGTTNNEQFF

J gene: TRBJ1-1
V gene: TRBV5-1
CDR3 protein: CASSLQTGMNIEAFF

J gene: TRBJ2-4
V gene: TRBV28
CDR3 protein: CASIRSDIGLAKKIQYF

J gene: TRBJ2-7
V gene: TRBV29-1
CDR3 protein: CSAMTSGIGNPYEQNF

J gene: TRBJ2-1
V gene: TRBV5-6
CDR3 protein: CASSSESTLYIEQFF

J gene: TRBJ2-7
V gene: TRBV28
CDR3 protein: CASSQGRKEQYF

J gene: TRBJ2-7
V gene: TRBV2
CDR3 protein: CTSNEGIRTAEQYF

J gene: TRBJ2-1
V gene: TRBV15
CDR3 protein: CATSRGGTPNNEQFF

J gene: TRBJ2-7
V gene: TRBV29-1
CDR3 protein: CGVEDLGGSPYEQYF

J gene: TRBJ2-5
V gene: TRBV7-8
CDR3 protein: CASTLEGIETQYF